This TCR beta chain was profiled in a study of cytomegalovirus exposure and HLA in healthy donors (TCRdb year 2017). Regarding the complete study: According to a later analysis, one platform produced both the 100 to 150 validation repertoires and the roughly 660 repertoires of the first cohort. The study aimed to test whether signatures of past pathogen exposure could be identified by cataloging public T cell receptors. To predict cytomegalovirus infection status, the study brought together high-throughput TCR immunosequencing, statistical association of individual TCRs with disease status, and machine learning. A separate validation cohort of about 110 different subjects was used in addition to the 666-subject first cohort.

Separate from the roughly 650-subject first cohort, the validation cohort of roughly 110 subjects was the group to which the donors belonged. Overall study results and their limits: A later analysis lacked HLA typing for the validation cohort, so it scored co-occurrence in that cohort across all 110 or so repertoires. In both the original and validation cohorts, the classifier was reported to diagnose cytomegalovirus status with high specificity and sensitivity. Subsequent analysis determined that TCRs grouped into clusters in the first cohort also showed a tendency toward co-occurrence across the roughly 110 validation repertoires, and about 94% of cluster scores exceeded 0. The authors suggested that the approach could potentially be extended to other disease states and immunological phenotypes. Most TCR sequences were seen in very few donors, while some public TCRs were found in many individuals. The study listed approximately 160 TCR beta chains as associated with cytomegalovirus. A few of the identified cytomegalovirus-associated TCR beta chains were confirmed in vitro to be specific for cytomegalovirus antigens.

The library was prepared using the immunoSEQ multiplex PCR assay. On the study's bioinformatics: A statistical classification framework was built for diagnosing cytomegalovirus status from the catalog of TCR beta chain sequences. In TCRdb, the immuneACCESS table is reduced to in-frame sequences with V and J assigned. These tables do not hold every clone; where another copy was compared, an unresolved V gene accounts for under half, and the others remain unexplained. V, J and clone size are those of that table, while D and trimming were read from the DNA. The sample table shows approximately 100,000 clones, and 88% are seen once. The ten largest account for around 1.9% of the sample. Regarding this clone: No cognate antigen has been identified for it. Nothing much larger sits one base from this clone, and base qualities are not available.

This clonotype was obtained from a woman aged 18-29 years in good health and CMV-seropositive. The sequencing input was PBMCs.

The DNA reads TGTGCCAGCAGCTTGAAGGGGGCTGCTCAGCCCCAGCATTTT. Translated, this is CASSLKGAAQPQHF. The rearrangement joined TRBV5-6 to TRBJ1-5, and 7 bases in between align with TRBD1. The CDR3 has 14 amino acids, counting the end cysteine and phenylalanine. Only the CDR3 part of the read is kept: 42 bases, read in frame from the first base. CDR1 and CDR2, looked up from the germline V gene, are SGHDT and YYEEEE. Trimming leaves V shorter by 1 base and J shorter by 6 bases, with the junction holding 4 bases beyond the gene matches.